Here is one T cell receptor (beta chain) with its context. The target antigen is unknown. This specimen comes from a study of shared clonotypes between healthy human individuals. Looking at the study overall: Per donor, CD8 memory used one plate, CD8 naive used two, CD4 memory used three and CD4 naive used three.

Sequencing was performed with immunoSEQ multiplex PCR; in TCRdb, only in-frame clones are kept and a portion is missing. The table shows 550,000 to 600,000 clones, with about 98% occurring only once. The study, taken as a whole, reports: Rarefaction analysis demonstrated incomplete sorted-subset sequencing notwithstanding large depth. Clonotypes not shared had lower generation probabilities than those common to all four donors.

Trimming removed 2 bases from V and 2 bases from J, with 10 bases in between. CDR3 length: 14 residues. Germline CDR1 and CDR2: LNHNV and YYDKDF (reference sequence). Selected positively for CCR7 and CD45RO-negative, naive CD8 cells excluded terminally differentiated effector memory CD45RA+ cells. This rearrangement joins TRBV15 to TRBJ2-7; either TRBD1 or TRBD2 may supply D (5 bases each). The clonotype originates from a man aged 25 to 45 in good health. The specimen was naive CD8+ T cells sorted from blood. CDR3 protein: CATSRRDGPYEQYF. Here the CDR3 DNA reads TGTGCCACCAGCAGACGGGACGGCCCCTACGAGCAGTACTTC.